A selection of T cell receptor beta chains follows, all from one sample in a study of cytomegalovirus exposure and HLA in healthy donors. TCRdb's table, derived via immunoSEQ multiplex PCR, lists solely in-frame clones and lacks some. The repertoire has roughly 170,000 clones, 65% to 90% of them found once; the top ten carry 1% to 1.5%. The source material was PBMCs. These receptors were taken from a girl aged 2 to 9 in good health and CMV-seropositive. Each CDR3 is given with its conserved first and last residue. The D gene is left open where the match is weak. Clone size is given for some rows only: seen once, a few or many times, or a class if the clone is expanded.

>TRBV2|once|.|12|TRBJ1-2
TGTGCCAGCAGTCCGATCACTTATGGCTACACCTTC
CASSPITYGYTF
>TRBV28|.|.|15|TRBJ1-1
TGTGCCAGCAGTGAATGGAGACCTGAGAACACTGAAGCTTTCTTT
CASSEWRPENTEAFF
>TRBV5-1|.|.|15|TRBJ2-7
TGCGCCAGCAGCCGCACCGGGGAGGACTCCTACGAGCAGTACTTC
CASSRTGEDSYEQYF
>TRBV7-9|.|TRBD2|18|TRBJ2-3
TGTGCCAGCAGCTCCGTTACTAGCGGGTTAATATCTGGAGATACGCAGTATTTT
CASSSVTSGLISGDTQYF
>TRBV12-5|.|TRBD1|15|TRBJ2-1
TGTGCTAGTGGCCCTGACAGGGCCCACTACAATGAGCAGTTCTTC
CASGPDRAHYNEQFF
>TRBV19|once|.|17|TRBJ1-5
TGTGCCAGTATGTCGAGGGGAGGGAGTGGGAGCAATCAGCCCCAGCATTTT
CASMSRGGSGSNQPQHF
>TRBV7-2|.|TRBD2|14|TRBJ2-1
TGTGCCAGCAGCTCCCCCCAGCGGGGGGATGAGCAGTTCTTC
CASSSPQRGDEQFF
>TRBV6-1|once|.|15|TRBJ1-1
TGTGCCAGCAGTGAAGACGGACAGACGAACGCTGAAGCTTTCTTT
CASSEDGQTNAEAFF
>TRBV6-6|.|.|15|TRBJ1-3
TGTGCCAGCCGAACCCCTCGGGGGACTGGAAACACCATATATTTT
CASRTPRGTGNTIYF
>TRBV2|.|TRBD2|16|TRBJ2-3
TGTGCCAGCGAGCCGGAGAGCGGGAAGGGCACAGATACGCAGTATTTT
CASEPESGKGTDTQYF
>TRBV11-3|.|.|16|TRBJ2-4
TGTGCCAGCAGCTATACAGGGACCCTAGCCAAAAACATTCAGTACTTC
CASSYTGTLAKNIQYF
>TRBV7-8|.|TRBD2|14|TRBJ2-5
TGTGCCAGCAGCTTAGAACGGGAGGCCCGGACCCAGTACTTC
CASSLEREARTQYF
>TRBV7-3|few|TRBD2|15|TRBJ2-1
TGTGCCAGCAGCCAGGGTGCGGGGGGGAGTAATGAGCAGTTCTTC
CASSQGAGGSNEQFF
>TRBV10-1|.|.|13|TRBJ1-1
TGCGCCAGCAGGAAGACAGTTCTCAGTGAAGCTTTCTTT
CASRKTVLSEAFF
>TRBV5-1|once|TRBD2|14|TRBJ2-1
TGCGCCAGCTCCAGGACTAGCGGAGGGGATGAGCAGTTCTTC
CASSRTSGGDEQFF
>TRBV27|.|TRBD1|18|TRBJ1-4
TGTGCCAGCACCGCCCTCAGGGGGCCGGCCCAAACTAATGAAAAACTGTTTTTT
CASTALRGPAQTNEKLFF
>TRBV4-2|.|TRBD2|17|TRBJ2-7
TGTGCCAGCAGCCAAGCCGGGACTAGCGGGAGGGCGTTAGAGCAGTACTTC
CASSQAGTSGRALEQYF
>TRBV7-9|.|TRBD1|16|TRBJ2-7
TGTGCCAGCAGCTCTCGGGTCGGGACAGCCTCCTACGAGCAGTACTTC
CASSSRVGTASYEQYF
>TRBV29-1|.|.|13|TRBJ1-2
TGCAGCGTTGAATCAGGGGCGAGCTATGGCTACACCTTC
CSVESGASYGYTF
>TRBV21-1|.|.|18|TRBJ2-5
TGTGCCAGCAGCAAAGGGGGAGGCGGGAGGGCCAGGAAAGAGACCCAGTACTTC
CASSKGGGGRARKETQYF
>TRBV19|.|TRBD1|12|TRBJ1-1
TGTGCCAGTAGCCATGACAGGGGGGGAGCTTTCTTT
CASSHDRGGAFF
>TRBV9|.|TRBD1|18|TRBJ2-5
TGTGCCAGCAGCGCCCGAGGGGGCCCGGGACAAGCCCAAGAGACCCAGTACTTC
CASSARGGPGQAQETQYF
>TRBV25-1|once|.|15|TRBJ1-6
TGTGCCAGCAGTAGTAGACCGGAGAGGAGTTCACCCCTCCACTTT
CASSSRPERSSPLHF
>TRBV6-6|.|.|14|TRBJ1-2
TGTGCCAGCAGTTACGAGGGTAGAGTCTATGGCTACACCTTC
CASSYEGRVYGYTF
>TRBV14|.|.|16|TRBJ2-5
TGTGCCAGCACCCCCGGGGAAGCTGGTACCTGGGAGACCCAGTACTTC
CASTPGEAGTWETQYF
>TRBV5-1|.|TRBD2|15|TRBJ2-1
TGCGCCAGCAGTCGTCCTAGCGGGAGTAACAATGAGCAGTTCTTC
CASSRPSGSNNEQFF